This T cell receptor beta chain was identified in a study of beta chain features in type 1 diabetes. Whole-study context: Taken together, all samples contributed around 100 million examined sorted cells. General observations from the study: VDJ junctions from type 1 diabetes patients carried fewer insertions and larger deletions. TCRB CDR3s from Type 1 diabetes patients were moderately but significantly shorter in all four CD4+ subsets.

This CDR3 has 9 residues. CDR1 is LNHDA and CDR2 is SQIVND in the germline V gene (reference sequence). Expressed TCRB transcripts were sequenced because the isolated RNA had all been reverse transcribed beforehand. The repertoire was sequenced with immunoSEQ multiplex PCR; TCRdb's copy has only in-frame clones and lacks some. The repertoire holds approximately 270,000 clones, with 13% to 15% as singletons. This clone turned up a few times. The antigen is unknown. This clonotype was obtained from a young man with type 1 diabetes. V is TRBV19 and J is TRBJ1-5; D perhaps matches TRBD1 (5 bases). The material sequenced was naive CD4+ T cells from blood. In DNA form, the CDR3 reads TGTGGACAGAATCAGCCCCAGCATTTT. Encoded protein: CGQNQPQHF.